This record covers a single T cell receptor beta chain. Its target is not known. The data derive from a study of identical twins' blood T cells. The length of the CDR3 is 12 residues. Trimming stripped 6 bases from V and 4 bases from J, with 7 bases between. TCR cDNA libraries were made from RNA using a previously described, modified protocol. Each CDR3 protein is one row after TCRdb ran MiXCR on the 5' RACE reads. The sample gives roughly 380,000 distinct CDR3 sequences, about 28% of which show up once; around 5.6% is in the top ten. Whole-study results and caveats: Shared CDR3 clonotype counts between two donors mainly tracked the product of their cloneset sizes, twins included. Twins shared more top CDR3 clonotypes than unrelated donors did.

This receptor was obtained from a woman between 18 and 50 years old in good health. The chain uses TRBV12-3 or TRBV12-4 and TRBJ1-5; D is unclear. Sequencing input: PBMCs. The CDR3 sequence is CASSPVNQPQHF. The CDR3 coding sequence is TGTGCCAGCAGCCCAGTTAATCAGCCCCAGCATTTT.